This T cell receptor beta chain was obtained from a study of cytomegalovirus exposure and HLA in healthy donors. General observations from the study: Analysis was carried out at a later point, and it linked a missense DCLRE1C variant to TCR beta V- and J-gene trimming. DRB1 had the most TCR associations and HLA-C the fewest, a later analysis found, with rates varying by HLA locus. Reportedly, fewer N-insertions than the 666-donor mean appeared in an Asian-associated ancestry cluster in a later analysis. The authors reported that TCR beta sequences could predict HLA-A and HLA-B alleles. These predictions were accurate for most subjects in the first cohort.

Amplification used 60 Vbeta primers and 13 Jbeta primers. The repertoire was sequenced with immunoSEQ multiplex PCR; TCRdb's copy has only in-frame clones and lacks some. There are about 140,000 clones in the sample; roughly 74% occur only once, and 2% to 2.5% lies in the top ten. Remarks on this clone: Its target is unknown.

With 4 bases clipped from V and 1 base from J, the junction kept 3 bases outside the gene matches. Germline CDR1 reads MNHNS; CDR2 reads SASEGT. This CDR3 is 14 amino acids long. Input material: PBMCs. The chain combines TRBV6-1 with TRBJ2-5; 7 nucleotides agree with TRBD2. The TCR comes from a woman between 18 and 30 years old in good health and CMV-seropositive. Here the CDR3 reads CASSARLAQETQYF. The CDR3 DNA sequence: TGTGCCAGCAGTGCCCGACTAGCCCAAGAGACCCAGTACTTC.